This T cell receptor (beta chain) is drawn from a study of blood T cell repertoires in COVID-19. As processed by the authors: Counts of nucleated cells, estimated from reference gene primer amplification, were obtained. The assay was immunoSEQ multiplex PCR, and TCRdb's table has in-frame clones only and misses some. That table is the source of V, J and clone size, and D and trimming were worked out from the DNA. The data contain approximately 260,000 clones, 85% to 95% of them singletons. The length of the CDR3 is 14 residues. V shed 8 bases and J 7 bases; nucleotides not matched to a gene: 13. Per the germline V gene, CDR1 is MNHEY and CDR2 is SMNVEV (reference sequence).

The rearrangement uses TRBV27 and TRBJ2-7; 8 bases agree with TRBD2. The sequence was collected from a young woman who had recovered from COVID-19. Sequenced material: PBMCs or T cells enriched from blood (not recorded which). The CDR3 sequence is CASRGEGLVGEQYF. The CDR3 DNA sequence: TGTGCCAGCCGGGGGGAGGGACTAGTAGGTGAGCAGTACTTC.